This passage covers 12 T cell receptor beta chains from one sample sequenced in a study of T cell changes during pregnancy in multiple sclerosis. The repertoire was sequenced with immunoSEQ multiplex PCR; TCRdb's copy has only in-frame clones and lacks some. Here the sample spans roughly 72,000 clones, over 85% being singletons. This specimen consisted of CD4+ T cells from peripheral blood mononuclear cells, obtained before pregnancy. The receptor set was obtained from a female donor with multiple sclerosis, enrolled in a pregnancy study.

The V call is TRBV6-1, the J call TRBJ2-3; tentatively, D is TRBD1 (5 bases). CDR3 length equals 14 residues. V was clipped by 4 bases and J by 6 bases, with 14 bases between them. Germline-derived CDR1 and CDR2 are MNHNS and SASEGT. The CDR3 bases are TGTGCCAGCAGTGCCCCTACAGGCTTGGATACGCAGTATTTT. Its protein product is CASSAPTGLDTQYF.

This chain joins TRBV15 and TRBJ1-1; D is unclear. This CDR3 region has 15 residues. Trimming left V 0 bases short and J 0 bases short, with 8 bases between. Per germline, CDR1 LNHNV and CDR2 YYDKDF (reference sequence). The CDR3, as DNA: TGTGCCACCAGCAGAGAGATCGGGATGAACACTGAAGCTTTCTTT. The encoded protein is CATSREIGMNTEAFF.

The chain uses TRBV5-6 and TRBJ2-5; 10 bases line up with TRBD2. V was clipped by 1 base and J by 2 bases; unmatched bases: 2. The CDR3 has 15 residues. CDR1 is SGHDT, CDR2 YYEEEE, per germline. CDR3: CASSLTSGIQETQYF. CDR3 DNA: TGTGCCAGCAGCTTGACTAGCGGGATACAAGAGACCCAGTACTTC.

This clone occurred a few times. The chain is built from TRBV27 and TRBJ1-2; D unresolved. In germline, CDR1 is MNHEY, CDR2 SMNVEV (reference sequence). V shed 4 bases and J shed 0 bases, with 15 bases lying between them. This CDR3 comprises 16 residues. In DNA, the CDR3 is TGTGCCAGCAGTTCTGTGTGGCCTGGTCCTAACTATGGCTACACCTTC. The encoded protein is CASSSVWPGPNYGYTF.

This chain connects TRBV27 to TRBJ2-1, with TRBD1 matching over 7 bases. The CDR3 has 18 residues. Unmatched junction bases numbered 13, after V lost 2 bases and J lost 3 bases. Looked up from germline, CDR1 is MNHEY and CDR2 is SMNVEV (reference sequence). The DNA of the CDR3 is TGTGCCAGCAGTTTAAGGTCAGCGACAGGGCGTGACTACAATGAGCAGTTCTTC. Amino acids: CASSLRSATGRDYNEQFF.

This chain links TRBV5-1 with TRBJ2-5, with D hard to call. Germline CDR1 SGHRS, CDR2 YFSETQ. The CDR3 consists of 14 residues. V lost 1 base and J 2 bases, leaving 9 bases between the germline ends. The CDR3 here is CASSLFTEQETQYF. CDR3 DNA: TGCGCCAGCAGCTTGTTCACAGAACAAGAGACCCAGTACTTC.

J is TRBJ2-2 and V is TRBV19, with 9 bases lining up with TRBD2. The CDR3 is 15 residues long. The V segment lost 3 bases and the J segment 7 bases; nucleotides outside the gene matches: 6. Germline-derived CDR1 and CDR2 are LNHDA and SQIVND (reference sequence). The CDR3 sequence is CASSIVAGAGGELFF. CDR3 in DNA: TGTGCCAGTAGTATCGTAGCGGGAGCGGGCGGGGAGCTGTTTTTT.

The V call is TRBV18, the J call TRBJ2-3; D is perhaps TRBD1 (5 bases). Germline V gives CDR1 KGHSH, CDR2 LQKENI. This CDR3 is built from 12 residues. V lost 9 bases to trimming and J lost 6 bases, with 13 bases between them. CDR3 in DNA: TGTGCCAGTCGGGTCCCAGGGGATACGCAGTATTTT. It codes for CASRVPGDTQYF.

J is TRBJ2-5 and V is TRBV6-6; 14 bases line up with TRBD2. The CDR3 length is 15 residues. The J segment lost 4 bases and the V segment lost 5 bases, leaving 3 bases of the junction unmatched. The germline V gene has CDR1 MNHNY and CDR2 SVGAGI (reference sequence). The CDR3 spells CASSLGLAGGETQYF. Here the CDR3 DNA reads TGTGCCAGCAGTCTCGGACTAGCGGGGGGAGAGACCCAGTACTTC.

The chain uses TRBV28 and TRBJ1-1; TRBD1 matches at 8 bases. Germline V gene sequence: CDR1 MDHEN, CDR2 SYDVKM. Losses at the gene ends were 1 base for V and 8 bases for J; bases not matched to a gene: 12. The CDR3 runs 16 residues. The CDR3 sequence is CASSLSLPGGESEAFF. The CDR3 nucleotides read TGTGCCAGCAGTTTATCTCTTCCAGGGGGCGAGTCCGAAGCTTTCTTT.

The chain is built from TRBV2 and TRBJ2-7; 8 bases map to TRBD2. J was trimmed by 4 bases and V by 6 bases; bases with no gene match: 8. The CDR3 runs 14 residues. CDR1 SNHLY and CDR2 FYNNEI come from the germline V gene. The CDR3 sequence is CASRRGGGGYEQYF. CDR3 coding DNA: TGTGCCAGCAGGCGTGGGGGCGGGGGGTACGAGCAGTACTTC.

CDR3: CASSEGPGRSTDTQYF. The CDR3 DNA is TGTGCCAGCAGTGAGGGTCCAGGGAGGAGCACAGATACGCAGTATTTT. The genes are TRBV6-4 and TRBJ2-3, with a weak D call TRBD2 (6 bases). The CDR3 is 16 residues long. Germline values: CDR1 MRHNA, CDR2 SNTAGT. V shed 3 bases and J shed 0 bases, with 13 bases lying between them.